This TCR beta chain was captured in a study of T cells after yellow fever vaccination. Study-wide background: Where fractions had low cell numbers, libraries were prepared from them with the SMART-Seq v4 Ultra Low Input RNA kit. General study results and limits: Secondary responses were weaker yet peaked faster, day 5 versus 15. Detected again after the booster were most primary-vaccination clones, at 95% to 98% CD4 and 80% to 90% CD8. From the bulk population, abundant clonotypes could contaminate and appear within FACS-sorted repertoires.

For this clonotype: Its antigen is not identified.

In TCRdb, the 5' RACE reads were re-called with MiXCR into one record per CDR3 protein. The sample holds some 200,000 distinct CDR3 sequences, roughly 11% seen once. In germline, CDR1 is SEHNR, CDR2 FQNEAQ (reference sequence). This CDR3 spans 15 amino acids. V was clipped by 5 bases and J by 3 bases; unmatched bases: 7. The sequences come from CD8+ T cells sorted from PBMCs, collected 15 days after the yellow fever booster vaccination. This clonotype was obtained from a man younger than 30 who received the YFV17D yellow fever vaccine. This rearrangement joins TRBV7-9 to TRBJ2-3; 8 nucleotides match TRBD2. In nucleotides, the CDR3 is TGTGCCAGCAGCGTCCCGGGGGGGGCGACAGATACGCAGTATTTT. Its translation: CASSVPGGATDTQYF.